This record covers a single T cell receptor (beta chain). Using immunoSEQ multiplex PCR, the repertoire was profiled, and TCRdb retains in-frame clones only, with some absent. The data contain a few million clones, around 90% of them singletons. The data are from a study of shared clonotypes between healthy human individuals. Across the whole study: The study drew on two women and a few men aged 18 to 49 as donors.

The CDR3 consists of 13 residues. Trimming left V 9 bases short and J 1 base short, with 11 bases between. CDR1 is LGHNT, CDR2 FRNRAP, per germline. Sequencing was done on a sample of naive CD4+ T cells sorted from blood. Sample subset: CD45RA+ positively selected. The genes are TRBV12-5 and TRBJ2-3; D may correspond to TRBD1 or TRBD2 (5 bases each). This TCR was recovered from a man younger than 30 in good health. As DNA, the CDR3 is TGTGCTAGCGGGGCCGCGGGCACAGATACGCAGTATTTT. Translation: CASGAAGTDTQYF.